The TCR beta chain under discussion was sequenced for a study of CD8 T cells in Susac syndrome. Study observations and caveats: Across the total CD8+ repertoires, more than 15 Susac-specific public clones were found. The CD8+ TEMRA repertoires yielded a few such clones. As acknowledged by the study, its TCR sequencing and HLA analysis included a relatively small number of individuals.

A remark on this clonotype: What it binds is unknown.

Reverse transcription of about 0.45 to 1 ug RNA was performed with random hexamers. TCRdb reanalysed the immunoSEQ multiplex PCR reads using MiXCR and keeps one entry per CDR3 protein. The table includes about 190,000 distinct CDR3 sequences, approximately 95% detected once. The CDR3 totals 15 residues. V shed 4 bases and J shed 2 bases, with 9 bases lying between them. Germline V gene sequence: CDR1 LNHDA, CDR2 SQIVND (reference sequence). Source material: CD8+ T cells from PBMCs. The rearrangement links TRBV19 to TRBJ2-6, with D perhaps matching TRBD1 (5 bases). This TCR was recovered from a human donor with Susac syndrome. This CDR3 is CASSKGKTGANVLTF. The CDR3 DNA is TGTGCCAGTAGTAAGGGGAAGACTGGGGCCAACGTCCTGACTTTC.